What follows is one T cell receptor (beta chain) and its context. The data are from a study of OX40 agonist ivuxolimab in advanced cancers. The wider study: Averaging about 60 years in age, with a range of about 23 to 90, the cohort was approximately 83% male. Of the participants, 35% to 50% had some prior anti-PD-1, anti-PD-L1 or anti-CTLA-4 therapy, which was allowed.

The protocol was immunoSEQ multiplex PCR, while the TCRdb copy is restricted to in-frame clones and leaves out a portion. The data hold about 68,000 clones, with roughly 84% observed a single time. Sequenced here: CD4+ or CD8+ T cells sorted from blood, sampled in a trial of the OX40 agonist ivuxolimab. The receptor was isolated from an adult with an advanced solid tumor such as melanoma, head and neck, liver or kidney cancer.

CDR3 nucleotide sequence: TGTGCCAGCAGCTTGGATCCAGGGCCCGATCAGCCCCAGCATTTT. Its translation is CASSLDPGPDQPQHF. The chain carries TRBV4-2 and TRBJ1-5; D possibly corresponds to TRBD1 (5 bases). V lost 5 bases to trimming and J lost 5 bases, with 16 bases between them. Germline loops: CDR1 LGHNA, CDR2 YNFKEQ. The CDR3 runs 15 residues.